This TCR beta chain was identified during a study of a mutant IDH1 vaccine in newly diagnosed glioma. This CDR3 comprises 13 residues. Germline V CDR1 and CDR2: MNHEY, SMNVEV (reference sequence). V lost 5 bases and J lost 2, with 10 bases in between. Method: immunoSEQ multiplex PCR; TCRdb's copy keeps in-frame clones and lacks some. The sample contains some 33,000 clones, approximately 53% of which appear only once. For this clone: The antigen is not known.

Specified time point: week 5, during vaccination. It was 300 ug of mutant IDH1 20-mer peptide that made up each vaccine dose, given with topical imiquimod. The TCR sequence derives from a woman between 18 and 29 years old with glioma. The sample was PBMCs, taken from a glioma patient whose treatment included an IDH1 peptide vaccine. The V gene is TRBV27, the J gene TRBJ2-7; no firm D call. CDR3 in amino acids: CASSPQAAYEQYF. CDR3 bases: TGTGCCAGCAGTCCGCAGGCCGCCTACGAGCAGTACTTC.